This TCR beta chain derives from a study of blood T cell repertoires in COVID-19. Libraries were prepared by immunoSEQ multiplex PCR; TCRdb keeps only in-frame clonotypes and omits some of them. The sample shows a few hundred thousand clones, roughly 89% of them seen only once. The specimen sequenced was peripheral blood. The receptor was derived from a woman between 40 and 50 years old who had recovered from COVID-19.

CDR3 region: CASRGGGSYEQYF. CDR3 DNA sequence: TGTGCCAGCAGGGGCGGGGGTTCCTACGAGCAGTACTTC. The chain carries TRBV11-2 and TRBJ2-7, with 7 bases aligning to TRBD2. The CDR3 is 13 residues long. In germline, CDR1 is SGHAT, CDR2 FQNNGV. V trimming: 6 bases; J trimming: 1 base; junction bases outside the gene matches: 3.